The clone carrying this T cell receptor beta chain has a count of ten or more. Its antigen is not identified. The V and J ends lost 4 bases and 5 bases, in that order; junction bases with no gene match: 7. Germline CDR1 is SGDLS and CDR2 is YYNGEE. The CDR3 is 14 residues long. The sample belongs to a study of metastatic and nonmetastatic thyroid tumors. Study-level background: For malignant and benign thyroid patients, tumor or nodule tissue and blood were the sources whose repertoires were compared.

As originally analysed: Using the CDR3 differences seen across clinicopathological groups, the authors built a distant-metastasis classifier for papillary thyroid cancer, which was meant to discriminate distant-metastatic patients. TCRdb called clones again from the PCR reads with MiXCR. For this entry, the V and J calls and clone size follow TCRdb and not the study's own pipeline. This table holds around 22,000 clones, approximately 11% found once. Overall study findings and caveats: Compared with benign nodules, malignant thyroid tumors were reported to have significantly higher TCR beta diversity in both blood and tumor.

All patients were treatment-naive before thyroid surgery. Sequencing was performed on blood. The origin of this receptor is a female donor with papillary thyroid cancer or a benign thyroid nodule (not recorded which). Some clones in this sample may be carry-over from other donors' samples. This sequence joins TRBV9 and TRBJ2-7, with TRBD1 matching 9 bases. Here the CDR3 DNA reads TGTGCCAGCAGCCCCGCGGGACAGGGCGACGAGCAGTACTTC. The encoded protein is CASSPAGQGDEQYF.